The next 18 T cell receptor beta chains were all read from a single sample in a study of siplizumab effects on memory and regulatory T cells. The assay was immunoSEQ multiplex PCR, and TCRdb's table has in-frame clones only and misses some. Of 100,000 or so clones in the sample, 93% were seen once. The sequenced sample was non-Treg CD4+ T cells sorted from blood. The receptors stem from a human donor in good health.

The chain uses TRBV5-1 and TRBJ2-5; weak D call: TRBD2 (7 bases). V lost 6 bases and J lost 1, with 16 bases in between. Germline loops: CDR1 SGHRS, CDR2 YFSETQ. The CDR3 spans 15 residues. CDR3 sequence reads: CASKGTGGPQETQYF. The CDR3 nucleotides read TGCGCCAGCAAGGGGACGGGGGGCCCCCAAGAGACCCAGTACTTC.

This sequence joins TRBV7-2 and TRBJ2-3; 7 bases are shared with TRBD2. Germline assignment: CDR1 SGHTA and CDR2 FQGNSA. CDR3 length: 14 amino acids. The trim removed 3 bases at V and 3 bases at J, leaving 3 bases unmatched. Here the CDR3 reads CASSFQRGTDTQYF. The CDR3 region has the DNA TGTGCCAGCAGCTTTCAGCGGGGAACAGATACGCAGTATTTT.

The chain employs TRBV2 and TRBJ2-7; 12 bases line up with TRBD2. CDR3 size: 14 residues. Germline V CDR1 and CDR2: SNHLY, FYNNEI. After removal of 8 bases from V and 1 base from J, the junction contained 3 bases not matched to a gene. The CDR3 DNA follows: TGTGCCAGCGGGACTAGCGGGTTTTCCTACGAGCAGTACTTC. Its protein is CASGTSGFSYEQYF. The full variable domain, in which reference TRBV2 and TRBJ2-7 provide the parts outside the CDR3, is EPEVTQTPSHQVTQMGQEVILRCVPISNHLYFYWYRQILGQKVEFLVSFYNNEISEKSEIFDDQFSVERPDGSNFTLKIRSTKLEDSAMYFCASGTSGFSYEQYFGPGTRLTVT.

The gene calls are TRBV7-2 and TRBJ2-7; D is possibly TRBD1 (6 bases). The CDR3 spans 17 residues. Germline V lookup: CDR1 SGHTA, CDR2 FQGNSA. V gave up 5 bases and J gave up 4 bases, with 24 bases separating them. The DNA of the CDR3 is TGTGCCAGCAGCGCAAGTTACCGGGGACAACCGATTTACGAGCAGTACTTC. Encoded protein: CASSASYRGQPIYEQYF.

The count of this clone is one. The rearrangement joins TRBV7-3 to TRBJ2-1, with D perhaps matching TRBD1 or TRBD2 (6 bases each). Deletions cut 0 bases from V and 15 bases from J, with 15 bases between. The length of the CDR3 is 13 residues. Germline V gene data show CDR1 as SGHTA and CDR2 as FQGTGA. The CDR3 is CASSLTGGEEPFF. The DNA of the CDR3 is TGTGCCAGCAGCTTAACCGGGGGCGAGGAACCGTTCTTC.

J is TRBJ2-5 and V is TRBV7-9; possible D gene TRBD2, 6 bases. Germline CDR1 reads SEHNR; CDR2 reads FQNEAQ (reference sequence). V dropped 11 bases and J dropped 2 bases, with 18 bases sitting between them. The CDR3 has 14 residues. The CDR3 region is CASPDGGGQETQYF. CDR3 sequence (DNA): TGTGCCTCCCCCGACGGGGGTGGGCAAGAGACCCAGTACTTC.

The V call is TRBV5-4, the J call TRBJ2-5; 12 nucleotides agree with TRBD2. The CDR3 has 16 amino acids. The ends lost 4 bases at V and 1 base at J; junction bases unmatched: 5. CDR1 is SGHNT, CDR2 YYREEE, per germline (reference sequence). The DNA of the CDR3 is TGTGCCAGCAGCCAAGGACTAGCGGGGCGCCAAGAGACCCAGTACTTC. Protein product: CASSQGLAGRQETQYF.

V is TRBV6-6 and J is TRBJ2-1; no clear D gene. The germline V gene encodes CDR1 MNHNY and CDR2 SVGAGI (reference sequence). Trimming shortened V by 6 bases and J by 7 bases, and 10 bases separated the two germline ends. CDR3 length: 12 residues. CDR3 DNA: TGTGCCAGCAGCCACCCCCCAAATGAGCAGTTCTTC. Protein sequence: CASSHPPNEQFF.

The chain joins TRBV7-2 to TRBJ2-5; no clear D gene. Per the germline V gene, CDR1 is SGHTA and CDR2 is FQGNSA. The CDR3 sequence is 14 residues long. Between the trimmed V and J ends, which lost 2 bases and 0 bases, there was a span of 7 bases. CDR3 nucleotides: TGTGCCAGCAGCTTAAGGCTAAACCAAGAGACCCAGTACTTC. Translating gives CASSLRLNQETQYF. The variable domain in full, completed from reference TRBV7-2 and TRBJ2-5, reads GAGVSQSPSNKVTEKGKDVELRCDPISGHTALYWYRQSLGQGLEFLIYFQGNSAPDKSGLPSDRFSAERTGGSVSTLTIQRTQQEDSAVYLCASSLRLNQETQYFGPGTRLLVL.

This chain joins TRBV4-2 and TRBJ1-3, with D unclear. The CDR3 extends over 16 amino acids. V lost 0 bases, J lost 0 bases, and 9 bases lay in between. From germline, CDR1 is LGHNA and CDR2 YNFKEQ. The CDR3: CASSQDLPSSGNTIYF. In DNA form, the CDR3 reads TGTGCCAGCAGCCAAGATCTTCCGAGCTCTGGAAACACCATATATTTT.

The genes are TRBV9 and TRBJ2-5; D call uncertain. The CDR3 length is 11 residues. Per the germline V gene, CDR1 is SGDLS and CDR2 is YYNGEE. The V end was cut by 3 bases, the J end by 2 bases, with 2 bases between. The CDR3 region has the DNA TGTGCCAGCAGCGGACAAGAGACCCAGTACTTC. Protein product: CASSGQETQYF. Variable domain in full (rest from reference TRBV9 and TRBJ2-5): DSGVTQTPKHLITATGQRVTLRCSPRSGDLSVYWYQQSLDQGLQFLIQYYNGEERAKGNILERFSAQQFPDLHSELNLSSLELGDSALYFCASSGQETQYFGPGTRLLVL.

V and J are TRBV15 and TRBJ1-5, with a tentative D call TRBD1 (6 bases). This CDR3 contains 14 residues. Trimming took 1 base from V and 7 from J, leaving 11 bases between them. Germline-derived CDR1 and CDR2 are LNHNV and YYDKDF (reference sequence). The chain's CDR3 is CATSRGQAGQPQHF. DNA of the CDR3: TGTGCCACCAGCAGAGGACAGGCAGGGCAGCCCCAGCATTTT.

The CDR3, as DNA: TGTGCCAGCGACGGTGAAAAACTGTTTTTT. Protein product: CASDGEKLFF. V usage is TRBV6-1 and J usage is TRBJ1-4, with D unclear. Germline V lookup: CDR1 MNHNS, CDR2 SASEGT. The ends were cut back, 8 bases at V and 7 bases at J, with 5 bases in the middle. The CDR3 totals 10 residues.

The J gene is TRBJ1-4, the V gene TRBV4-1; TRBD1 matches at 9 bases. Germline V CDR1 and CDR2: MGHRA, YSYEKL. The CDR3 contains 15 residues. With 3 bases clipped from V and 7 bases from J, the junction kept 6 bases outside the gene matches. The CDR3 spells CASSQMGQGFEKLFF. Written as DNA, the CDR3 is TGCGCCAGCAGCCAGATGGGACAGGGTTTTGAAAAACTGTTTTTT.

The V call is TRBV6-5, the J call TRBJ2-1; D not resolved. Germline V gene sequence: CDR1 MNHEY, CDR2 SVGAGI. The CDR3 runs 14 residues. Trimming stripped 2 bases from V and 7 bases from J, with 12 bases between. This CDR3 is CASSYKGVGNEQFF. CDR3 in DNA: TGTGCCAGCAGTTACAAAGGCGTTGGGAATGAGCAGTTCTTC.

V is TRBV7-9 and J is TRBJ1-5; 8 bases fit TRBD1. This CDR3 comprises 17 residues. The V gene's germline CDR1 is SEHNR and CDR2 FQNEAQ (reference sequence). Germline trimming cut 5 bases from V and 3 bases from J; bases unmatched to any gene: 12. In DNA, the CDR3 is TGTGCCAGCAGCCCGGGCTCGGGACAGGAGGTCAATCAGCCCCAGCATTTT. Its protein product is CASSPGSGQEVNQPQHF.

This rearrangement joins TRBV30 to TRBJ2-2; D is ambiguous. The CDR3 runs 11 residues. The germline CDR1 and CDR2 sequences are GTSNPN and SVGIG (reference sequence). The ends were cut back, 2 bases at V and 6 bases at J, with 4 bases in the middle. Here the CDR3 reads CAWSPSGELFF. The CDR3 DNA reads as TGTGCCTGGAGTCCCTCCGGGGAGCTGTTTTTT.

The chain is built from TRBV2 and TRBJ2-7; 8 bases map to TRBD1. The CDR3 spans 14 residues. The germline CDR1 and CDR2 sequences are SNHLY and FYNNEI. The V segment lost 3 bases and the J segment 7 bases; nucleotides outside the gene matches: 8. CDR3 DNA sequence: TGTGCCAGCAGTGAGTCCAGGGGGCTGGGTGAGCAGTACTTC. This codes for CASSESRGLGEQYF.